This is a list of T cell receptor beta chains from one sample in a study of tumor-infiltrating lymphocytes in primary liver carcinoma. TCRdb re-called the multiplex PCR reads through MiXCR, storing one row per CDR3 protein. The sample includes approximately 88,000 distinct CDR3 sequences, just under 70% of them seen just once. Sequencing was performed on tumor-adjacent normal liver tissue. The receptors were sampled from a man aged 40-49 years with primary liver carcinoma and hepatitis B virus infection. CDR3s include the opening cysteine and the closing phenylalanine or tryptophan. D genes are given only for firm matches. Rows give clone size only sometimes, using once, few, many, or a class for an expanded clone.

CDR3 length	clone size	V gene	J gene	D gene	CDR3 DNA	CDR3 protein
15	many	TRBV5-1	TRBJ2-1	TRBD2	TGCGCCAGCAGCTTGAGCGGGAGTACATACAATGAGCAGTTCTTC	CASSLSGSTYNEQFF
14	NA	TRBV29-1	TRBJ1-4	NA	TGCAGCGTTACACGGGGGGTATATGGAGAAAAACTGGTTTTT	CSVTRGVYGEKLVF
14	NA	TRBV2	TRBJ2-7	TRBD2	TGTGCCAGCAGTGTACTAGCGGAGACCTACGAGCAGTACTTC	CASSVLAETYEQYF
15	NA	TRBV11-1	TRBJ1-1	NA	TGTGCCAGCAGCTTAGCAGGGGCTAGGAACACTGAAGCTTTCTTT	CASSLAGARNTEAFF
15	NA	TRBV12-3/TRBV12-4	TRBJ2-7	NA	TGTGCCAGCAGTATGACAACAGGGCCTCCCTACGAGCAGTACTTC	CASSMTTGPPYEQYF
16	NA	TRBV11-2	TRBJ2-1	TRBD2	TGTGCCAGCAGCTTGGATATCGGACTAGTCATGGGTGAACGGTTCTTC	CASSLDIGLVMGERFF
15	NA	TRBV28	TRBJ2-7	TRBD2	TGTGCCAGCACCTTGGGCGGGGGACTTTCCTACGAGCAGTACTTC	CASTLGGGLSYEQYF
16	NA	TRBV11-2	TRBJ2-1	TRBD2	TGTGCCAGCAGCTTAGTAGGTGGGACTAGCGACAATGAGCAGTTTTTC	CASSLVGGTSDNEQFF
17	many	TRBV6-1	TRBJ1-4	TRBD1	TGTGCCAGCAGTGAATTGGCAGGGGGTCATGGCGATGAAAAACTGTTTTTT	CASSELAGGHGDEKLFF
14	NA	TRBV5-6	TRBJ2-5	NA	TGTGCCAGCAGCTTGGAGGATGTTATGGGTCCCCAGTACTTC	CASSLEDVMGPQYF
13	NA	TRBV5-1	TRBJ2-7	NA	TGCGCCAGCAACTACGGACAGACTGGCGAGCAGTACTTC	CASNYGQTGEQYF
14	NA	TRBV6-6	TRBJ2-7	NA	TGTGCCAGCAGTGTTCTGGGACATCAATACGAGCAGTACTTC	CASSVLGHQYEQYF